The 15 T cell receptor beta chains reported below all come from one sample, sequenced in a study of shared clonotypes between healthy human individuals. Profiling relied on immunoSEQ multiplex PCR, and the TCRdb table lists in-frame clones only, not all of them. There are about 2.4 million clones in the sample; approximately 90% occur only once, and roughly 0.13% lies in the top ten. The sequenced sample was naive CD4+ T cells sorted from blood. Subset given: CD45RA+ positively selected. These receptors were collected from a man between 18 and 29 years old in good health.

The rearrangement joins TRBV5-4 to TRBJ2-3; 11 nucleotides align to TRBD2. The J segment lost 5 bases and the V segment lost 1 base, leaving 15 bases of the junction unmatched. Germline V gene sequence: CDR1 SGHNT, CDR2 YYREEE (reference sequence). The CDR3 consists of 19 residues. Written as DNA, the CDR3 is TGTGCCAGCAGCTTGAAGAGGAGTAGCGGGAGGGGCCAGGGAGATACGCAGTATTTT. It specifies CASSLKRSSGRGQGDTQYF. Combining the CDR3 with reference TRBV5-4 and TRBJ2-3 gives the whole variable domain ETGVTQSPTHLIKTRGQQVTLRCSSQSGHNTVSWYQQALGQGPQFIFQYYREEENGRGNFPPRFSGLQFPNYSSELNVNALELDDSALYLCASSLKRSSGRGQGDTQYFGPGTRLTVL.

V usage is TRBV29-1 and J usage is TRBJ2-5, with 9 bases fitting TRBD2. Germline V gives CDR1 SQVTM, CDR2 ANQGSEA. V shed 4 bases, J shed 4 bases, and the junction held 13 bases outside the gene matches. This CDR3 has 16 amino acids. The CDR3 nucleotides read TGCAGCGTTGTTGGGCTAGCGGGACCCACAGGAGAGACCCAGTACTTC. Its protein is CSVVGLAGPTGETQYF.

Turning to this clone: The same CDR3 is also encoded by other DNA sequences in this sample. This chain connects TRBV9 to TRBJ1-6; 9 positions agree with TRBD1. Germline V gives CDR1 SGDLS, CDR2 YYNGEE. The CDR3 has 15 amino acids. V shed 0 bases and J 9 bases; nucleotides not matched to a gene: 4. Here the CDR3 DNA reads TGTGCCAGCAGCGTAGGCGGGACAGGGAGTTCACCCCTCCACTTT. It is translated as CASSVGGTGSSPLHF. Complete variable domain (other parts from reference TRBV9 and TRBJ1-6): DSGVTQTPKHLITATGQRVTLRCSPRSGDLSVYWYQQSLDQGLQFLIQYYNGEERAKGNILERFSAQQFPDLHSELNLSSLELGDSALYFCASSVGGTGSSPLHFGNGTRLTVT.

This chain uses TRBV5-1 with TRBJ1-3; no clear D gene. This CDR3 comprises 15 residues. CDR1 and CDR2 from the germline V gene are SGHRS and YFSETQ. The ends were cut back, 4 bases at V and 4 bases at J, with 15 bases in the middle. The CDR3 region has the DNA TGCGCCAGCAGCCCGGGTAGCGTCTTAGGAAACACCATATATTTT. Translation gives CASSPGSVLGNTIYF.

The chain employs TRBV2 and TRBJ2-2, with no clear D. Trimming cost V 7 bases and J 6 bases, with 6 bases left between them. The CDR3 loop spans 11 amino acids. Germline values: CDR1 SNHLY, CDR2 FYNNEI. The CDR3 is CASKASGELFF. The CDR3 nucleotides are TGTGCCAGCAAAGCGTCCGGGGAGCTGTTTTTT.

The V call is TRBV5-1, the J call TRBJ2-5, with TRBD2 identical over 11 bases. The trim removed 4 bases at V and 0 bases at J, leaving 20 bases unmatched. From germline, CDR1 is SGHRS and CDR2 YFSETQ. This CDR3 has 21 amino acids. CDR3 nucleotides: TGCGCCAGCAGCCGAGGACAGGGTGGTGGGCTAGCGGGAGGCCACCAAGAGACCCAGTACTTC. Translated, it gives CASSRGQGGGLAGGHQETQYF.

This clone was detected only once. The rearrangement links TRBV28 to TRBJ1-1, with a weak D call TRBD1 (5 bases). CDR3 size: 14 residues. Germline assignment: CDR1 MDHEN and CDR2 SYDVKM. Trimming removed 7 bases at V and 1 base at J, with 13 bases between. The CDR3 DNA is TGTGCCAGCACCCCCTCAGGGCCGAACACTGAAGCTTTCTTT. Amino acid sequence: CASTPSGPNTEAFF. Drawing the rest from reference TRBV28 and TRBJ1-1, the complete variable domain is DVKVTQSSRYLVKRTGEKVFLECVQDMDHENMFWYRQDPGLGLRLIYFSYDVKMKEKGDIPEGYSVSREKKERFSLILESASTNQTSMYLCASTPSGPNTEAFFGQGTRLTVV.

The V and J genes are TRBV2 and TRBJ2-3; tentative D call: TRBD1 (6 bases). The length of the CDR3 is 14 residues. Between the trimmed V and J ends, which lost 5 bases and 3 bases, there was a span of 12 bases. Germline CDR1 reads SNHLY; CDR2 reads FYNNEI. The CDR3 reads CASSSTGTTDTQYF. The CDR3 DNA follows: TGTGCCAGCAGTTCTACAGGGACAACAGATACGCAGTATTTT. Supplemented by reference TRBV2 and TRBJ2-3, the full variable domain reads EPEVTQTPSHQVTQMGQEVILRCVPISNHLYFYWYRQILGQKVEFLVSFYNNEISEKSEIFDDQFSVERPDGSNFTLKIRSTKLEDSAMYFCASSSTGTTDTQYFGPGTRLTVL.

This chain joins TRBV5-6 and TRBJ1-2; D is unresolved. V lost 0 bases, J lost 7 bases, and 10 bases lay in between. Germline CDR1 is SGHDT and CDR2 is YYEEEE. The CDR3 spans 13 residues. The CDR3 reads CASSLAGSSGYTF. As DNA, the CDR3 is TGTGCCAGCAGCTTGGCGGGTTCTAGTGGCTACACCTTC.

The chain recombines TRBV6-5 with TRBJ2-7, with 10 bases lining up with TRBD1. Germline V gene lookup returns CDR1 MNHEY and CDR2 SVGAGI. The CDR3 has 14 amino acids. The V gene end was trimmed by 6 bases and the J gene end by 6 bases; junction bases not matched to a gene: 8. CDR3 DNA: TGTGCCAGCAGCCGACGGGACAGGGGAACCGAGCAGTACTTC. It encodes CASSRRDRGTEQYF.

The chain uses TRBV5-4 and TRBJ1-1, with a tentative D call TRBD1 (5 bases). V lost 0 bases to trimming and J lost 1 base, with 7 bases between them. The CDR3 is made up of 14 amino acids. The germline V gene encodes CDR1 SGHNT and CDR2 YYREEE (reference sequence). The CDR3 DNA reads TGTGCCAGCAGCTTGGGGGGACCGAACACTGAAGCTTTCTTT. Translation gives CASSLGGPNTEAFF.

This chain joins TRBV2 and TRBJ2-2; unclear D gene. With 3 bases removed from V and 3 bases from J, the gap between germline ends came to 17 bases. This CDR3 has 17 residues. Germline CDR1 reads SNHLY; CDR2 reads FYNNEI. In DNA, the CDR3 is TGTGCCAGCAGTGATCTAAGCTACGATGGGGACACCGGGGAGCTGTTTTTT. The encoded protein is CASSDLSYDGDTGELFF.

Remarks on this clone: Other DNA sequences in this sample translate to the same CDR3. The rearrangement uses TRBV20-1 and TRBJ2-7; weak D call: TRBD1 (5 bases). Trimming cost V 1 base and J 7 bases, with 8 bases left between them. The CDR3 sequence is 11 residues long. Germline V lookup: CDR1 DFQATT, CDR2 SNEGSKA (reference sequence). DNA for the CDR3: TGCAGTGCTAGAGGGGGCTCAGAGCAGTACTTC. Protein sequence: CSARGGSEQYF.

The chain recombines TRBV13 with TRBJ2-1; 12 positions match TRBD2. In germline, CDR1 is PRHDT, CDR2 FYEKMQ (reference sequence). With 3 bases clipped from V and 9 bases from J, the junction kept 9 bases outside the gene matches. This CDR3 contains 16 residues. CDR3 DNA: TGTGCCAGCAGCTTTCCCCTAGCGGGAGGGCCTGGTGAGCAGTTCTTC. Translation gives CASSFPLAGGPGEQFF.

The genes are TRBV6-1 and TRBJ2-5; a possible D gene is TRBD2 (5 bases). Between the trimmed V and J ends, which lost 4 bases and 1 base, there was a span of 10 bases. CDR3 size: 14 residues. CDR1 and CDR2 from the germline V gene are MNHNS and SASEGT. The CDR3 DNA reads TGTGCCAGCAGTGTAAAGCTAGCCCAAGAGACCCAGTACTTC. This translates into CASSVKLAQETQYF.